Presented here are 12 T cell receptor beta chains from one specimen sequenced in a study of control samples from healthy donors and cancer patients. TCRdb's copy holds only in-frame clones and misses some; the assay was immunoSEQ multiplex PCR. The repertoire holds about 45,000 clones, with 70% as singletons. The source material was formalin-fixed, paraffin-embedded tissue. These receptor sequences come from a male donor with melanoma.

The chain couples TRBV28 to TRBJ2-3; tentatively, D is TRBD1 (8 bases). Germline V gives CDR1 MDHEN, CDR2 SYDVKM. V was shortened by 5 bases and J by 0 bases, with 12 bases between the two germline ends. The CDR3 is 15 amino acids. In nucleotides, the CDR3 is TGTGCCAGCAGTCAACAGGGGGGGAGCACAGATACGCAGTATTTT. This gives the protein CASSQQGGSTDTQYF.

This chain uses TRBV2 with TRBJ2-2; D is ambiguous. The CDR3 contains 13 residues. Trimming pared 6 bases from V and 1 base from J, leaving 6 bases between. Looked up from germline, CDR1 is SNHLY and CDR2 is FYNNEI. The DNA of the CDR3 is TGTGCCAGCAGGTATTGGAACACCGGGGAGCTGTTTTTT. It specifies CASRYWNTGELFF.

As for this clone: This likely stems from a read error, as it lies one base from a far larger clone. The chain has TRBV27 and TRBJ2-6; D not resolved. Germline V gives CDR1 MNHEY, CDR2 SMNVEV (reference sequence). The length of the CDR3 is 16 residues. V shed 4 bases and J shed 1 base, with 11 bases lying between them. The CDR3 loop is CASSSGWLSGANVLTF. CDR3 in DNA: TGTGCCAGCAGTTCCGGATGGTTGTCTGGGGCCAACGTCCTGACTTTC.

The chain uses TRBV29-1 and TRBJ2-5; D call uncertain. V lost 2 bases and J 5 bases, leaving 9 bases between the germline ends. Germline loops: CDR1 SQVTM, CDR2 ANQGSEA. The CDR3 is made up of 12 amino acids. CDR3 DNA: TGCAGCGTTGAACAGTGGCAGGAGACCCAGTACTTC. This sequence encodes CSVEQWQETQYF.

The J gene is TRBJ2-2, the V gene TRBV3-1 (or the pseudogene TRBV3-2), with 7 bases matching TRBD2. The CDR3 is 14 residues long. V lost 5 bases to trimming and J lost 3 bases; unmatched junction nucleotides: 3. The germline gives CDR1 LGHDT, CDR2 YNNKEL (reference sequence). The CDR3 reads CASSGGLHTGELFF. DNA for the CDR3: TGTGCCAGCAGCGGGGGACTACACACCGGGGAGCTGTTTTTT.

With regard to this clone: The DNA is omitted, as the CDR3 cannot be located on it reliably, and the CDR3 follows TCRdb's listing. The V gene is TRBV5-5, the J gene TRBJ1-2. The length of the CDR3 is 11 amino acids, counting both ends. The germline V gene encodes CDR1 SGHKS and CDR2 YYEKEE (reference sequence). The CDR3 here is CASSLVGLGTF.

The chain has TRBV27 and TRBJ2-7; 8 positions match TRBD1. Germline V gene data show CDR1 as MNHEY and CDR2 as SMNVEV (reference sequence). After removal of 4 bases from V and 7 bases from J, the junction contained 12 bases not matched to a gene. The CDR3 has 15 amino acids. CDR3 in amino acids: CASSSLPTGEDEQYF. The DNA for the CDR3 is TGTGCCAGCAGTTCCCTTCCGACAGGGGAAGATGAGCAGTACTTC.

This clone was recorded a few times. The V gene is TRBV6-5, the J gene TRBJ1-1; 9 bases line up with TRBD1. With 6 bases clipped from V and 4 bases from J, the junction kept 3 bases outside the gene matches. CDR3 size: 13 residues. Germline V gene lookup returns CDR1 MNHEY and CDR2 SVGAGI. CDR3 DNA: TGTGCCAGCAGACAGGGGGCGCGCACTGAAGCTTTCTTT. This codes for CASRQGARTEAFF.

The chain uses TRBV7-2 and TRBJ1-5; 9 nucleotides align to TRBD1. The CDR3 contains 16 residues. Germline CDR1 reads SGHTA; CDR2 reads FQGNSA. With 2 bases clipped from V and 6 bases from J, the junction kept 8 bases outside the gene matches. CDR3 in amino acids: CASSLRGQGGSQPQHF. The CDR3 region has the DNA TGTGCCAGCAGCTTACGGGGACAGGGTGGGAGTCAGCCCCAGCATTTT.

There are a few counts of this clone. The CDR3 region has the DNA TGTGCCAGCACGAGGACAGGGGCCTGGGACACTGAAGCTTTCTTT. Its protein product is CASTRTGAWDTEAFF. The rearrangement uses TRBV28 and TRBJ1-1; 9 positions agree with TRBD1. Trimming removed 7 bases from V and 3 bases from J; junction bases left unmatched: 9. Germline V lookup: CDR1 MDHEN, CDR2 SYDVKM. The length of the CDR3 is 15 residues.

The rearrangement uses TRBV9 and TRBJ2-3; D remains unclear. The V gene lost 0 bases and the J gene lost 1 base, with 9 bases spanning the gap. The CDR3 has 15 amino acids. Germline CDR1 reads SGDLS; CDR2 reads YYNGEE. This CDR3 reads CASSVGRYGTDTQYF. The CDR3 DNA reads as TGTGCCAGCAGCGTAGGCAGATACGGCACAGATACGCAGTATTTT.

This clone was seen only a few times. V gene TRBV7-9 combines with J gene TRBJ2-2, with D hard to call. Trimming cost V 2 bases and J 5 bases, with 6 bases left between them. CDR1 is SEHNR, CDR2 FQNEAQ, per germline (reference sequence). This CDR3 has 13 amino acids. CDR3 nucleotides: TGTGCCAGCAGCTTATGGGGAACCGGGGAGCTGTTTTTT. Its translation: CASSLWGTGELFF.